This TCR beta chain is drawn from a study of T-cell memory formation after mild COVID-19. General study findings and limits: Several responding clones turned up in pre-infection memory, indicating that cross-reactive memory may have taken part. CD4+ contracting clones lay mainly in CM and EM, CD8+ ones in EMRA.

5'RACE primed at constant segments yielded TCR alpha and TCR beta cDNA libraries bearing sample barcodes and UMIs. TCRdb fed the 5' RACE reads into MiXCR, producing one record per CDR3 protein. The sample records approximately 430,000 distinct CDR3 sequences, roughly a quarter being singletons. Remarks on this clonotype: Its antigen is unidentified.

The clonotype comes from an adult woman who had mild COVID-19 (a few samples of this study predate the infection). Cell type and time point are not known. Sequenced input: PBMCs or a T cell subset sorted from them (not recorded which).

DNA for the CDR3: TGTGCCACCAGTCCCTGGTTGGGGGGCCCAAACACCGGGGAGCTGTTTTTT. Residues: CATSPWLGGPNTGELFF. The rearrangement joins TRBV24-1 to TRBJ2-2; D may match TRBD1 or TRBD2 (6 bases each). The CDR3 consists of 17 residues. Between the trimmed V and J ends, which lost 6 bases and 2 bases, there was a span of 18 bases. The germline CDR1 and CDR2 sequences are KGHDR and SFDVKD.